The clone carrying this T cell receptor beta chain was counted at least ten times. Its antigen is undetermined. The sample originates from a study of T cells in Graves' hyperthyroidism and ophthalmopathy. Study as a whole: Peripheral blood was acquired at first diagnosis, ahead of any therapy whatsoever.

Amplification yielded TCR beta CDR3 regions, with RNA transcripts as the source. TCR CDR3 underwent first-round RT-PCR with the HTBI primer set. One entry per CDR3 protein results from TCRdb running MiXCR on the multiplex PCR reads. Among nearly 600,000 distinct CDR3 sequences, approximately 15% were seen once, and the ten largest hold around 7%. Study-level results: The model predicted ophthalmopathy a median 6.5 months before onset.

What was sequenced was blood. This clonotype originated in a woman between 18 and 29 years old with Graves' ophthalmopathy.

The CDR3 DNA follows: TGTGCCAGCAGCCCATCCCCCGGGGGCTATGGCTACACCTTC. Amino acid sequence: CASSPSPGGYGYTF. The chain has TRBV7-9 and TRBJ1-2; D is perhaps TRBD1 (5 bases). Germline loops: CDR1 SEHNR, CDR2 FQNEAQ (reference sequence). The CDR3 has 14 amino acids. Trimming took 5 bases from V and 4 from J, leaving 14 bases between them. Supplemented by reference TRBV7-9 and TRBJ1-2, the full variable domain reads DTGVSQNPRHKITKRGQNVTFRCDPISEHNRLYWYRQTLGQGPEFLTYFQNEAQLEKSRLLSDRFSAERPKGSFSTLEIQRTEQGDSAMYLCASSPSPGGYGYTFGSGTRLTVV.